The entry that follows covers one TCR beta chain sequence. TCRdb passed the 5' RACE reads through MiXCR, listing each CDR3 protein once. The sample records hundreds of thousands of distinct CDR3 sequences, more than 15% being singletons. This entry belongs to a study of T-cell memory formation after mild COVID-19. The sequence derives from a man between 18 and 35 years old who had mild COVID-19 (a few samples of this study predate the infection). Cell type and time point are not known. Sequencing was done on a sample of PBMCs or a T cell subset sorted from them (not recorded which).

This CDR3 reads CASSLSTGTMGTEAFF. The CDR3 nucleotides read TGTGCCAGCAGTTTATCCACAGGGACCATGGGCACTGAAGCTTTCTTT. This chain links TRBV28 with TRBJ1-1, with a weak D call TRBD1 (6 bases). CDR3 length: 16 amino acids. Trimming removed 1 base from V and 4 bases from J, with 16 bases in between. The germline CDR1 and CDR2 sequences are MDHEN and SYDVKM.